The T cell receptor beta chain described here comes from a study of radiation and T cells in renal cell carcinoma. Study overall: Nephrectomy followed 15 Gy stereotactic body radiation by 4 weeks. Findings and caveats of the study: From baseline, blood top tumor clonotypes peaked at 2 weeks post-radiation.

Time point specified: blood 2 weeks post-SBRT. Indicated treatment: 15 Gy SBRT to primary tumor, nephrectomy 4 weeks later. Clear cell pathology was present in this patient's renal cell carcinoma. Profiled with immunoSEQ multiplex PCR; TCRdb holds only in-frame clones, not every one. The sample yields 70,000 or so clones, roughly 80% seen once. Per germline, CDR1 MNHEY and CDR2 SMNVEV (reference sequence). Trimming took off 1 base at V and 7 bases at J, with 8 bases between the two ends. This CDR3 has 13 residues. Turning to this clone: Its antigen remains unidentified.

This sequence joins TRBV27 and TRBJ2-1; D uncertain. This receptor was identified in a man aged 60 to 75 with renal cell carcinoma. Sequencing was performed on blood, taken from a patient whose treatment included radiotherapy and nephrectomy. The CDR3 DNA reads as TGTGCCAGCAGTTTATTCTCGGCTAATGAGCAGTTCTTC. It encodes CASSLFSANEQFF.